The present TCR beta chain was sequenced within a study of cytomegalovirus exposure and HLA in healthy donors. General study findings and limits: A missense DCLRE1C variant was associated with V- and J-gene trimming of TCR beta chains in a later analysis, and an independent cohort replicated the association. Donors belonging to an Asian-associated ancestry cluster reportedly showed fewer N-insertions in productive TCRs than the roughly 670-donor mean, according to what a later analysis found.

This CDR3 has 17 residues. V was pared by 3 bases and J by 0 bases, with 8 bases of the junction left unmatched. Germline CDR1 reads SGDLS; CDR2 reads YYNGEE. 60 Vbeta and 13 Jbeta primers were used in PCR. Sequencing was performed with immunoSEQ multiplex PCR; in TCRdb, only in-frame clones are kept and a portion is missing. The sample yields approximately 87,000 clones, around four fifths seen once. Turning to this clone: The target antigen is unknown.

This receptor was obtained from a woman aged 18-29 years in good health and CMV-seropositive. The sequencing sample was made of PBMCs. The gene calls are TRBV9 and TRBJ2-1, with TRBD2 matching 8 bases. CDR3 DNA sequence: TGTGCCAGCAGCGCGGGACTAGAAGGTAGCTCCTACAATGAGCAGTTCTTC. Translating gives CASSAGLEGSSYNEQFF.